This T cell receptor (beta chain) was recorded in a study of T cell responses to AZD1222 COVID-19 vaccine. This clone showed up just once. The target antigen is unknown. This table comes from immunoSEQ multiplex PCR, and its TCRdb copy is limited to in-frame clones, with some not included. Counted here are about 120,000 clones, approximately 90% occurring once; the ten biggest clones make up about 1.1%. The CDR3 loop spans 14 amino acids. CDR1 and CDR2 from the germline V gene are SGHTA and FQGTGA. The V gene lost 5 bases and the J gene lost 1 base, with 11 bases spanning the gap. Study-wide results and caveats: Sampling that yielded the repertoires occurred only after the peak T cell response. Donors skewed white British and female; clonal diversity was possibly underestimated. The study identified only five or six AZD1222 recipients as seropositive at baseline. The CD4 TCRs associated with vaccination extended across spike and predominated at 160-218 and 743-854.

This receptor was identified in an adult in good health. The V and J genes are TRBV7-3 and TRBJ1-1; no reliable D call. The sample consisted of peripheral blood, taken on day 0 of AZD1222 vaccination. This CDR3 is CASSPGYGNTEAFF. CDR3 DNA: TGTGCCAGCAGCCCCGGATACGGGAACACTGAAGCTTTCTTT.